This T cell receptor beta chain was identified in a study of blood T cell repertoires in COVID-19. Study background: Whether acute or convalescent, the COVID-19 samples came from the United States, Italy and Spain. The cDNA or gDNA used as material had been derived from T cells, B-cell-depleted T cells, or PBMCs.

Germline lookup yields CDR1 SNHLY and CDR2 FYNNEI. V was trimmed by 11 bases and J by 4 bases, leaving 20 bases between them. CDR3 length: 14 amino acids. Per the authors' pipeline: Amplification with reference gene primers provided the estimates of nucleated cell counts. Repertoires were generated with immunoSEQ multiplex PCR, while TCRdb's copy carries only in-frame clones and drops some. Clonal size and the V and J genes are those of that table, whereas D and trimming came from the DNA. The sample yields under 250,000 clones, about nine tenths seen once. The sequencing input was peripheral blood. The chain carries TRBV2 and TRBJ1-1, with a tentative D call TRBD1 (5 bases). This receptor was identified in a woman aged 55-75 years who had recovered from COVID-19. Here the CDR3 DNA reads TGTGCCGGATCTTTGGAGGGGAGGGGCACTGAAGCTTTCTTT. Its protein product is CAGSLEGRGTEAFF.